Each of the 21 T cell receptor beta chains below was sequenced from the same sample in a study of tumor-infiltrating lymphocytes in primary liver carcinoma. Co-extraction yielded RNA and DNA from approximately 20-30 mg of unsorted bulk tissue. The authors made TCR beta cDNA from around 500 ng total RNA with a constant-region primer. Construction of TCR beta libraries relied on three successive nested multiplex PCR rounds employing slightly modified ARM-PCR. Amplification in the first two PCR rounds was performed using TRBV1-TRBV30 forward primers and a C-beta reverse primer for around 10 cycles each. TCRdb called the multiplex PCR reads again in MiXCR, with one record for every CDR3 protein. Of fewer than 75,000 distinct CDR3 sequences in the sample, around 69% were seen once. The sequencing input was liver tumor tissue from sampling region 4. The subset: tumor region T4, right-lateral pole. The origin of the receptors is a man aged 35 to 55 with primary liver carcinoma and hepatitis B virus infection.

This clonotype has just a few counts. A much more abundant neighbour one base away suggests this may be a read error. The V call is TRBV29-1, the J call TRBJ1-1; D call uncertain. V lost 5 bases to trimming and J lost 5 bases, with 12 bases between them. Germline-derived CDR1 and CDR2 are SQVTM and ANQGSEA. This CDR3 spans 12 amino acids. The CDR3 is CSVRWSATEAFF. For the CDR3, the DNA is TGCAGCGTTCGATGGAGCGCGACTGAAGCTTTCTTT.

This clonotype was seen repeatedly, ten times or more. The V and J genes are TRBV5-1 and TRBJ2-5; the D gene is possibly TRBD1 (5 bases). Trimming left V 0 bases short and J 0 bases short, with 6 bases between. This CDR3 has 14 amino acids. Germline CDR1 reads SGHRS; CDR2 reads YFSETQ. CDR3 DNA sequence: TGCGCCAGCAGCTTGGGACAGTACCAAGAGACCCAGTACTTC. It codes for CASSLGQYQETQYF.

CDR3 sequence reads: CASSCSSRRGSEQYF. CDR3 nucleotides: TGTGCCAGCAGCTGCTCGAGTCGCAGGGGTAGCGAGCAGTACTTC. The chain carries TRBV6-6 and TRBJ2-7; TRBD1 might be the D (6 bases). The V gene's germline CDR1 is MNHNY and CDR2 SVGAGI (reference sequence). V lost 6 bases, J lost 6 bases, and 21 bases lay in between. The CDR3 spans 15 residues.

This clonotype was recorded a few times. A read error may explain this, as a much larger clone is one base away. The chain recombines TRBV24-1 with TRBJ2-3; D is unclear. CDR3 length: 11 amino acids. Deletions cut 8 bases from V and 1 base from J, with 3 bases between. Germline values: CDR1 KGHDR, CDR2 SFDVKD. CDR3 sequence (DNA): TGTGCCACCAATGGCACAGATACGCAGTATTTT. It translates to CATNGTDTQYF.

This clonotype was detected many times. The genes are TRBV12-5 and TRBJ1-1, with D possibly TRBD1 on 6 matching bases. CDR3 size: 17 residues. The germline gives CDR1 LGHNT, CDR2 FRNRAP. Deletions cut 2 bases from V and 3 bases from J, with 19 bases between. The DNA for the CDR3 is TGTGCTAGTGGTTTGCCTAAAAACCGGGACAAAGACACTGAAGCTTTCTTT. Protein: CASGLPKNRDKDTEAFF. The full variable domain, rest sourced from reference TRBV12-5 and TRBJ1-1, is DARVTQTPRHKVTEMGQEVTMRCQPILGHNTVFWYRQTMMQGLELLAYFRNRAPLDDSGMPKDRFSAEMPDATLATLKIQPSEPRDSAVYFCASGLPKNRDKDTEAFFGQGTRLTVV.

Of note for this clonotype: A much larger clonotype is one base distant, so this may be a read error. The chain joins TRBV28 to TRBJ2-1; the D is unclear. Germline assignment: CDR1 MDHEN and CDR2 SYDVKM. The CDR3 has 11 amino acids. V was pared by 10 bases and J by 9 bases, with 13 bases between. For the CDR3, the DNA is TGTGCCATCAGCCGCCTAAGTGAGCAGTTCTTC. Protein sequence: CAISRLSEQFF.

This clonotype has a single count. The junction and the germline gene differ at one end; a read error may be behind it. This chain joins TRBV12-3 or TRBV12-4 and TRBJ2-3; 7 positions match TRBD1. CDR3 length equals 15 residues. CDR3 DNA sequence: TGTGCAAGCAGATACGACATAGGGGGCGAAGATACGCAGTATTTT. The encoded protein is CASRYDIGGEDTQYF.

Notes on this clonotype: At one boundary the junction diverges from the germline segment, which might be a read error. The chain links TRBV29-1 to TRBJ2-3, with 10 bases aligning to TRBD1. Germline V lookup: CDR1 SQVTM, CDR2 ANQGSEA. The CDR3 is 15 amino acids. CDR3 in DNA: TGCTGCGTTGAAACCCTGGACAGGGGGTCAGATACGCAGTATTTT. Protein: CCVETLDRGSDTQYF.

About this clonotype itself: Mismatch with germline at one junction end may stem from a read error. The chain joins TRBV11-2 to TRBJ1-4, with D possibly matching TRBD1 (5 bases). The length of the CDR3 is 17 residues. The germline V gene has CDR1 SGHAT and CDR2 FQNNGV. The CDR3 spells CASSLGRTWGSNEKLFF. The CDR3 DNA follows: TGCGCCAGCAGCTTGGGACGGACATGGGGCAGTAATGAAAAACTGTTTTTT.

Concerning this clonotype itself: An end of the junction differs from the germline gene, which may be a read error. The rearrangement links TRBV29-1 to TRBJ1-5; D is uncertain. Germline-derived CDR1 and CDR2 are SQVTM and ANQGSEA. The CDR3 spans 13 residues. In nucleotides, the CDR3 is TGCAGCGTTGGAGGGTTGAGCTATCAGCCCCACCATTTT. Residues: CSVGGLSYQPHHF.

This clonotype has a count of ten or more. The chain recombines TRBV29-1 with TRBJ1-2; no reliable D call. Between the trimmed V and J ends, which lost 3 bases and 3 bases, there was a span of 2 bases. Germline CDR1 reads SQVTM; CDR2 reads ANQGSEA. The CDR3 totals 10 residues. Written as DNA, the CDR3 is TGCAGCGTTGACCACTATGGCTACACCTTC. Translated: CSVDHYGYTF. Complete variable domain (other parts from reference TRBV29-1 and TRBJ1-2): SAVISQKPSRDICQRGTSLTIQCQVDSQVTMMFWYRQQPGQSLTLIATANQGSEATYESGFVIDKFPISRPNLTFSTLTVSNMSPEDSSIYLCSVDHYGYTFGSGTRLTVV.

Comment on this clonotype: The junction does not match germline at one end; this may be a read error. V is TRBV5-6 and J is TRBJ2-7; 7 bases align to TRBD2. CDR3 size: 16 residues. Per the germline V gene, CDR1 is SGHDT and CDR2 is YYEEEE. This CDR3 reads CAISNTWWEGSYEQYF. The CDR3 DNA reads as TGTGCCATCAGCAATACTTGGTGGGAGGGCTCCTACGAGCAGTACTTC. The whole variable domain, remainder taken from reference TRBV5-6 and TRBJ2-7, is DAGVTQSPTHLIKTRGQQVTLRCSPKSGHDTVSWYQQALGQGPQFIFQYYEEEERQRGNFPDRFSGHQFPNYSSELNVNALLLGDSALYLCAISNTWWEGSYEQYFGPGTRLTVT.

A remark on this clonotype: A much larger clone lies one base from this, so it may be a read error. The chain has TRBV7-9 and TRBJ2-7; 9 bases align to TRBD1. The CDR3 totals 13 residues. Germline CDR1 reads SEHNR; CDR2 reads FQNEAQ (reference sequence). J was trimmed by 2 bases and V by 8 bases; bases with no gene match: 4. The CDR3 region has the DNA TGTGCCAGCGAACAGGGGGCGGCCTACGAGCAGTACTTC. Translated: CASEQGAAYEQYF.

As regards this clonotype: The CDR3 does not end in the conserved phenylalanine or tryptophan, so this is likely a read error. The CDR3 coding sequence is TGTGCCAGCGGTCCATCGCCGGGACAGAATGAAAAACTGTTTTTG. Amino acid sequence: CASGPSPGQNEKLFL. The rearrangement joins TRBV6-6 to TRBJ1-4, with 7 bases matching TRBD1. Germline loops: CDR1 MNHNY, CDR2 SVGAGI (reference sequence). The CDR3 has 15 residues. V shed 8 bases, J shed 5 bases, and the junction held 11 bases outside the gene matches.

For this clonotype: A much larger clone is a single base away; this may be a read error. J is TRBJ2-1 and V is TRBV5-4; 9 bases map to TRBD2. This CDR3 is built from 15 residues. Germline V gene lookup returns CDR1 SGHNT and CDR2 YYREEE (reference sequence). The CDR3: CAGSLLAGSYNEQFF. The CDR3 region has the DNA TGTGCCGGCAGCTTACTAGCGGGCTCCTACAATGAGCAGTTCTTC.

With respect to this clonotype: This could be a read error, since a much larger clone is one nucleotide away. The V call is TRBV18, the J call TRBJ2-1; D unclear. Germline loops: CDR1 KGHSH, CDR2 LQKENI. CDR3 size: 15 residues. Trimming pared 0 bases from V and 5 bases from J, leaving 11 bases between. CDR3 in DNA: TGTGCCAGCTCACCACCGTCTGCACCGAACAATGAGCAGTTCTTC. It specifies CASSPPSAPNNEQFF.

The sample holds many counts of this clonotype. The junction and the germline gene differ at one end; a read error may be behind it. CDR3 sequence (DNA): TGTGCCAGCTGCTTAACCCCCCATGACGGGGAGACCCAGTACTTC. This encodes CASCLTPHDGETQYF. The genes are TRBV11-2 and TRBJ2-5; the D is unclear. This CDR3 contains 15 residues. Germline V lookup: CDR1 SGHAT, CDR2 FQNNGV. Supplemented by reference TRBV11-2 and TRBJ2-5, the full variable domain reads EAGVAQSPRYKIIEKRQSVAFWCNPISGHATLYWYQQILGQGPKLLIQFQNNGVVDDSQLPKDRFSAERLKGVDSTLKIQPAKLEDSAVYLCASCLTPHDGETQYFGPGTRLLVL.

The chain couples TRBV11-3 to TRBJ2-3; TRBD2 matches at 10 bases. The ends lost 7 bases at V and 15 bases at J; junction bases unmatched: 19. The germline gives CDR1 SGHNT, CDR2 YENEEA. The CDR3 consists of 15 residues. CDR3 sequence reads: CASNFSGRRTDMQYF. The DNA for the CDR3 is TGTGCCAGCAACTTTAGCGGGAGGCGGACAGATATGCAATATTTT.

The gene calls are TRBV11-1 and TRBJ2-5; 9 bases are shared with TRBD2. CDR3 length: 16 amino acids. The germline gives CDR1 SGHAT, CDR2 FQDESV (reference sequence). With 3 bases clipped from V and 12 bases from J, the junction kept 17 bases outside the gene matches. CDR3: CASSLTTPSGKETKYF. CDR3 DNA sequence: TGTGCCAGCAGCTTGACCACACCTAGCGGGAAAGAGACAAAGTACTTC.

In the case of this clonotype: This CDR3 is missing its conserved last phenylalanine or tryptophan, likely due to a read error. No DNA is shown, since the ends of the CDR3 on it are uncertain; the CDR3 is the one TCRdb lists. This chain joins TRBV7-2 and TRBJ2-4; the DNA was not used to check the table's D call, TRBD1. Germline V gene lookup returns CDR1 SGHTA and CDR2 FQGNSA. The CDR3 region is 15 residues in length, termini included. CDR3 amino acids: CASSYRTGGQDIQYL.

To note about this clonotype: Given a much more abundant clone one base away, this may be a read error. The chain recombines TRBV4-3 with TRBJ1-1; D might be TRBD1 (5 bases). There are 15 residues in the CDR3. Germline CDR1 and CDR2: LGHNA and YSLEER. V gave up 5 bases and J gave up 1 base, with 14 bases separating them. The CDR3 nucleotides read TGCGCCAGCAGCACGGGACCCCGAGAGAACACTGAAGCTTTCTTT. This gives the protein CASSTGPRENTEAFF.